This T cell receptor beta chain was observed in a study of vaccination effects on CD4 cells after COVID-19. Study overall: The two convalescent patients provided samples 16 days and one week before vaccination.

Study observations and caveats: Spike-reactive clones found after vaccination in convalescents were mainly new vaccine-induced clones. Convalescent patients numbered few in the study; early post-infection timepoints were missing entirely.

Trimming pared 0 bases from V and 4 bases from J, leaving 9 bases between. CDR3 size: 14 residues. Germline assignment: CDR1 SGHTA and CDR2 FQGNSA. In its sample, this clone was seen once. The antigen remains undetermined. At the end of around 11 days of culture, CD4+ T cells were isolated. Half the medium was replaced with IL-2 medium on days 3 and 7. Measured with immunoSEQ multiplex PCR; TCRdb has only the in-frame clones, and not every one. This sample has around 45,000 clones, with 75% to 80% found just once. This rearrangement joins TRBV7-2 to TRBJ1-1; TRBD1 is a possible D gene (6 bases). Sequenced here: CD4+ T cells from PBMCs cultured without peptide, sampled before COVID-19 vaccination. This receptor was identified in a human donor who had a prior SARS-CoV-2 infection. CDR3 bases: TGTGCCAGCAGCTTAGCCAGGGGAAGCACTGAAGCTTTCTTT. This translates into CASSLARGSTEAFF.